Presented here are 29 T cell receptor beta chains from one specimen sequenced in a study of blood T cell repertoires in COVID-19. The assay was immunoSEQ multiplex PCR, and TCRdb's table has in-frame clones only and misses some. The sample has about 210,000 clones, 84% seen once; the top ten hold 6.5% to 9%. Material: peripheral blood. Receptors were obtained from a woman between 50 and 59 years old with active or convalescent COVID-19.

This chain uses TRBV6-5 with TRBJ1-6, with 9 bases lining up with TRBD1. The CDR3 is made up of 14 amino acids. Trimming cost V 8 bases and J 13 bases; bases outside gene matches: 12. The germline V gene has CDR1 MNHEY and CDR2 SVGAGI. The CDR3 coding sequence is TGTGCCAGCCTCCCCGGGACAGGGCCCTTTCCCCTCCACTTT. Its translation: CASLPGTGPFPLHF.

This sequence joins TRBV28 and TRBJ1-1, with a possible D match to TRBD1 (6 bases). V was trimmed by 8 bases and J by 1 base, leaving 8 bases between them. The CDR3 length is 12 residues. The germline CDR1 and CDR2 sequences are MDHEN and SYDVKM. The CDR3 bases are TGTGCCAGCGGACAGCCGAACACTGAAGCTTTCTTT. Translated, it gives CASGQPNTEAFF.

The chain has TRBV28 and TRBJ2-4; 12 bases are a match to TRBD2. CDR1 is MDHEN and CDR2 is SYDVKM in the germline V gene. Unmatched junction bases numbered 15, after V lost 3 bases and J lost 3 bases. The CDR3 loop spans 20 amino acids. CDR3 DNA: TGTGCCAGCAGTTTTGAACTAGCGGGAGGAGATCGGTATGGCAAAAACATTCAGTACTTC. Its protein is CASSFELAGGDRYGKNIQYF.

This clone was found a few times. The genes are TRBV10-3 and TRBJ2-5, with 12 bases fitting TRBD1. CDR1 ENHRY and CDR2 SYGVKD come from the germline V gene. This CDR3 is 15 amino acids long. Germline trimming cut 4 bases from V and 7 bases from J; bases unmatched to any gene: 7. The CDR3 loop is CAISGGTGGRGTQYF. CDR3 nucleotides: TGTGCCATCAGTGGCGGGACAGGGGGCCGGGGGACCCAGTACTTC.

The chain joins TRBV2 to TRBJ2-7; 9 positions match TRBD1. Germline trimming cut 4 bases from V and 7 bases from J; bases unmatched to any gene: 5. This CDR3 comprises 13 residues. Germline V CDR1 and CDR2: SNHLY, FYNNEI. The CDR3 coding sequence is TGTGCCAGCAGTGGCGGGACAGGGAAGGAGCAGTACTTC. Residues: CASSGGTGKEQYF.

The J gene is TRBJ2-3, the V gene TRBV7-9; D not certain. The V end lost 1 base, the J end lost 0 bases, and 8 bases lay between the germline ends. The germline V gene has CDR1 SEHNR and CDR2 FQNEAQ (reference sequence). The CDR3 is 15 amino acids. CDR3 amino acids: CASSLGHASTDTQYF. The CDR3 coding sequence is TGTGCCAGCAGCTTAGGTCACGCGAGCACAGATACGCAGTATTTT.

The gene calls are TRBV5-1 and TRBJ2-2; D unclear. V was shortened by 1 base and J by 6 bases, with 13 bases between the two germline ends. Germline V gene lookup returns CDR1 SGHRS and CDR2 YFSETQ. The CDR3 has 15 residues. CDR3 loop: CASSLMGRTPGELFF. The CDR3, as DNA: TGCGCCAGCAGCTTGATGGGCAGAACCCCCGGGGAGCTGTTTTTT. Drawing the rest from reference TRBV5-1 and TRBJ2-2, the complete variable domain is KAGVTQTPRYLIKTRGQQVTLSCSPISGHRSVSWYQQTPGQGLQFLFEYFSETQRNKGNFPGRFSGRQFSNSRSEMNVSTLELGDSALYLCASSLMGRTPGELFFGEGSRLTVL.

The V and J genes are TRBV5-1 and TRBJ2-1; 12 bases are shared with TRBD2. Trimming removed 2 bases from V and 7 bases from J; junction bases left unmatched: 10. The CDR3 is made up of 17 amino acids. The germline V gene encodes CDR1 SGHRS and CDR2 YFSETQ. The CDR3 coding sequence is TGCGCCAGCAGCTTAGGCCCTAGCGGGAGGGGTGGGAATGAGCAGTTCTTC. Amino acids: CASSLGPSGRGGNEQFF. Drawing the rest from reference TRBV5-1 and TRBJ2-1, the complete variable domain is KAGVTQTPRYLIKTRGQQVTLSCSPISGHRSVSWYQQTPGQGLQFLFEYFSETQRNKGNFPGRFSGRQFSNSRSEMNVSTLELGDSALYLCASSLGPSGRGGNEQFFGPGTRLTVL.

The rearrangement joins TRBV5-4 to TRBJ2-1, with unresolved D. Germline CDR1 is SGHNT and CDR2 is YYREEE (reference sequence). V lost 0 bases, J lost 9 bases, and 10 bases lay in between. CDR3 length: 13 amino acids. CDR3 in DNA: TGTGCCAGCAGCTTGGCACTCTCGCCTGAGCAGTTCTTC. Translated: CASSLALSPEQFF.

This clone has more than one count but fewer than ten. The chain's CDR3 is CASSQPTRSLAHGYTF. The CDR3 region has the DNA TGCGCCAGCAGCCAACCTACTAGGAGCCTAGCCCATGGCTACACCTTC. This chain joins TRBV4-1 and TRBJ1-2; D ambiguous. The ends were cut back, 2 bases at V and 6 bases at J, with 19 bases in the middle. The CDR3 consists of 16 residues. Germline V CDR1 and CDR2: MGHRA, YSYEKL.

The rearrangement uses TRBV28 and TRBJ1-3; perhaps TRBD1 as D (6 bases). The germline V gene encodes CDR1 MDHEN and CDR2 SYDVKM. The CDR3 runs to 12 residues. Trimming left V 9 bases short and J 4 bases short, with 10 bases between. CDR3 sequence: CASYRDGNTIYF. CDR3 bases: TGTGCCAGTTACAGGGACGGAAACACCATATATTTT.

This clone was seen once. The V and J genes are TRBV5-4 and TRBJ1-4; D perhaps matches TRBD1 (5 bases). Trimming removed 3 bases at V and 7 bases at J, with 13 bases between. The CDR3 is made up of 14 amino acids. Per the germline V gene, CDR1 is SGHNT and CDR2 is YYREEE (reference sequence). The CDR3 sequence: CASSSTHRSEKLFF. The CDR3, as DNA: TGTGCCAGCAGCTCGACTCACAGGAGTGAAAAACTGTTTTTT.

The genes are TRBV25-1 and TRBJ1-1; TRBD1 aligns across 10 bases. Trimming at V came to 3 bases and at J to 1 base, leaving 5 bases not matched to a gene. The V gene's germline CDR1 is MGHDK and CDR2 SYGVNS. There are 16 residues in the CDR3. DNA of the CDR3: TGTGCCAGCAGTGAGCGGGACAGGGGCTGGAACACTGAAGCTTTCTTT. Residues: CASSERDRGWNTEAFF.

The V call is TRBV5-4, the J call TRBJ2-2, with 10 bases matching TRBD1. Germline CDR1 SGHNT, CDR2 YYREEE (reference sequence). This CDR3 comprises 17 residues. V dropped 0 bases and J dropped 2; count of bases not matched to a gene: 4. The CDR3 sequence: CASSLGDRGPNTGELFF. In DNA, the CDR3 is TGTGCCAGCAGCTTGGGAGACAGGGGGCCCAACACCGGGGAGCTGTTTTTT.

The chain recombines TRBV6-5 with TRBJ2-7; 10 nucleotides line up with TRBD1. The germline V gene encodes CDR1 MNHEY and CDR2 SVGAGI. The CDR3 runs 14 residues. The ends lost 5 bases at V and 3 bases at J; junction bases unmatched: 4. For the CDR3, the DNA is TGTGCCAGCAGTCGGGGACAGGGGAGCTACGAGCAGTACGTC. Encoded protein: CASSRGQGSYEQYV.

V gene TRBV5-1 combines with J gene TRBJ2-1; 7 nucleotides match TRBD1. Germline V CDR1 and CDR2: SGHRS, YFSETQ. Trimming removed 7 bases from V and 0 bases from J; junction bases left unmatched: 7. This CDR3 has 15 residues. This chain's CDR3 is CASGPGQSSYNEQFF. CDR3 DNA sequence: TGCGCCAGCGGACCGGGACAGTCCTCCTACAATGAGCAGTTCTTC.

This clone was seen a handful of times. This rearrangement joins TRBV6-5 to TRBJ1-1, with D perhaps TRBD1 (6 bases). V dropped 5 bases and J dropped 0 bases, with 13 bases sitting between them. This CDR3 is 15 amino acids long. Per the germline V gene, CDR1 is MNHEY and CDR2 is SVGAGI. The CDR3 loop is CASSPRTEMNTEAFF. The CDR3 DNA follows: TGTGCCAGCAGTCCAAGGACAGAGATGAACACTGAAGCTTTCTTT.

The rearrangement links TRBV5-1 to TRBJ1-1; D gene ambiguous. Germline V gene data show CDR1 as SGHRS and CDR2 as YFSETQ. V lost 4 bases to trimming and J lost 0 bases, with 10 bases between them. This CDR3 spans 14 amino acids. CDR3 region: CASSLWSMNTEAFF. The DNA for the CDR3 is TGCGCCAGCAGCCTATGGTCGATGAACACTGAAGCTTTCTTT. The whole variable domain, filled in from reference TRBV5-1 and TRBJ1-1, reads KAGVTQTPRYLIKTRGQQVTLSCSPISGHRSVSWYQQTPGQGLQFLFEYFSETQRNKGNFPGRFSGRQFSNSRSEMNVSTLELGDSALYLCASSLWSMNTEAFFGQGTRLTVV.

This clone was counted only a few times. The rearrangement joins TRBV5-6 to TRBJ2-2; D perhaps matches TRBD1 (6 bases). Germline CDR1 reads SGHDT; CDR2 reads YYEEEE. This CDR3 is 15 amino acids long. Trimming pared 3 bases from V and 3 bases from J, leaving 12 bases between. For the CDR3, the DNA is TGTGCCAGCAGCTCCCTACAGGGATACACCGGGGAGCTGTTTTTT. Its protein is CASSSLQGYTGELFF.

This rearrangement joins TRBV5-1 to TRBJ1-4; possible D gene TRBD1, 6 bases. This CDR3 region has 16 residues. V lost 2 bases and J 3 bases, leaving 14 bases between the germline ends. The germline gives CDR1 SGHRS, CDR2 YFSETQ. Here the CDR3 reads CASSFSGVSANEKLFF. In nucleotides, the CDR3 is TGCGCCAGCAGCTTTTCAGGGGTTTCTGCTAATGAAAAACTGTTTTTT.

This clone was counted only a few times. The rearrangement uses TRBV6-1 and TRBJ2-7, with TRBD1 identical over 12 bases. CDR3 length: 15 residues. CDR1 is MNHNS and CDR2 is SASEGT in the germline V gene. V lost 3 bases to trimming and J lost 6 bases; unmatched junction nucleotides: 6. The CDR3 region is CASSDKGTGGSEQYF. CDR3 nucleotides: TGTGCCAGCAGTGATAAGGGGACAGGGGGCTCCGAGCAGTACTTC.

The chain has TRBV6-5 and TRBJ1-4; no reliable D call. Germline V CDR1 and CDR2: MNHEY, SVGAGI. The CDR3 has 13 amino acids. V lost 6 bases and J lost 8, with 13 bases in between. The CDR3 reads CASRRGSGEKLFF. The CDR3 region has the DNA TGTGCCAGCAGAAGAGGGTCGGGGGAAAAACTGTTTTTT.

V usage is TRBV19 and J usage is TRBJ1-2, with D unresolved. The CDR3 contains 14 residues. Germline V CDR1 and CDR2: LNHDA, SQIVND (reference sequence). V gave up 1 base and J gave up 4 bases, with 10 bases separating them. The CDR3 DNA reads TGTGCCAGTAGTATAGTCGGAAGAGGCTATGGCTACACCTTC. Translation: CASSIVGRGYGYTF.

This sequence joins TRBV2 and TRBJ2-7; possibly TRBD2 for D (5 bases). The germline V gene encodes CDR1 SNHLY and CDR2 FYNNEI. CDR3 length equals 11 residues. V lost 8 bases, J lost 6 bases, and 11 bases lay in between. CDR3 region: CASGLTSEQYF. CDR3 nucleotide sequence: TGTGCCAGCGGACTCACTAGCGAGCAGTACTTC.

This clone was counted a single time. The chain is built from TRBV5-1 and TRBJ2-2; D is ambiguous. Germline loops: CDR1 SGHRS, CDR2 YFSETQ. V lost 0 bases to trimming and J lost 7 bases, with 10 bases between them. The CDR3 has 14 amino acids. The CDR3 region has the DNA TGCGCCAGCAGCTTGGGATCCCCCGGCGGGGAGCTGTTTTTT. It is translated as CASSLGSPGGELFF.

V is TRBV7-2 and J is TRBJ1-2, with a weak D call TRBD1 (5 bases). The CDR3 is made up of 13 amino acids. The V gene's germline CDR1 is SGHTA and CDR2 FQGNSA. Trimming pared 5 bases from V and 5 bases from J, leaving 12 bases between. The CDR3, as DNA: TGTGCCAGCAGCCCGACAGAAGTTTATGGCTACACCTTC. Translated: CASSPTEVYGYTF.

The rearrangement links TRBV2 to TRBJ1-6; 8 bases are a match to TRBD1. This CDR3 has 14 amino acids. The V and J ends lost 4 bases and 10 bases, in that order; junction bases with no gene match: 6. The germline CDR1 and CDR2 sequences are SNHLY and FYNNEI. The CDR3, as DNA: TGTGCCAGCAGTGGCAACAGGGGGGAATCACCCCTCCACTTT. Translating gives CASSGNRGESPLHF.

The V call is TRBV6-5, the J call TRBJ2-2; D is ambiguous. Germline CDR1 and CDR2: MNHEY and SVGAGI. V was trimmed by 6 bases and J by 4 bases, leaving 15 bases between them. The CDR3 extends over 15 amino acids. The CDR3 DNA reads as TGTGCCAGCAGCGCCGCGCCCCCGGGCACCGGGGAGCTGTTTTTT. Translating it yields CASSAAPPGTGELFF.

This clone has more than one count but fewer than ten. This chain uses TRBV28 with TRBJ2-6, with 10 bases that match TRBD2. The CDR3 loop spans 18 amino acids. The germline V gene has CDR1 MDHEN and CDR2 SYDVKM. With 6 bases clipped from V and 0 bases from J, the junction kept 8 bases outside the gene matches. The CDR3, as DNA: TGTGCCAGCAGGGCAAGGGGACTAGCGAGCTCTGGGGCCAACGTCCTGACTTTC. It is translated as CASRARGLASSGANVLTF.